These T cell receptor beta chains were read from a single sample in a study of T cells in tumors after PD-1 blockade. TCRdb keeps only in-frame clones here, not all; method: immunoSEQ multiplex PCR. The table shows under 75,000 clones, with about 74% occurring only once. This specimen consisted of PBMCs, obtained after anti-PD-1 treatment. The origin of the receptors is a human donor with basal cell carcinoma. Both conserved end residues are part of each CDR3. A D gene is named only where the DNA matches it firmly. Not all rows give a size; the values are once, few, many and, for expanded clones, a class.

J gene | clone size | D gene | V gene | CDR3 DNA | CDR3 protein
TRBJ1-6 | . | TRBD1 | TRBV5-1 | TGCGCCAGCAGCTTGGAGGGGGCGCGGGGTTCACCCCTCCACTTT | CASSLEGARGSPLHF
TRBJ1-1 | few | TRBD1 | TRBV30 | TGTGCCTGGAGTCCGGACAGGTCCACTGAAGCTTTCTTT | CAWSPDRSTEAFF
TRBJ2-1 | . | . | TRBV5-1 | TGCGCCAGCAAGAATCCTAGCTCCTACAATGAGCAGTTCTTC | CASKNPSSYNEQFF
TRBJ1-5 | . | . | TRBV7-2 | TGTGCCAGCAGCTTTGCCGGGGGCCAGCCCCAGCATTTT | CASSFAGGQPQHF
TRBJ1-2 | . | . | TRBV5-1 | TGCGCCAGCAGCTCTGACAGCCAATATGGCTACACCTTC | CASSSDSQYGYTF
TRBJ2-5 | . | . | TRBV5-4 | TGTGCCAGCAGCTCTGCCAGGGGGGGGTGGACCCAGTACTTC | CASSSARGGWTQYF
TRBJ2-5 | . | . | TRBV24-1 | TGTGCCACCAGTGATTCTTCGGCAGGGCGCCAAGAGACCCAGTACTTC | CATSDSSAGRQETQYF
TRBJ2-2 | . | TRBD2 | TRBV5-1 | TGCGCCAGCAGTCGCACCGGAACTAGCGGGGGGACCGGGGAGCTGTTTTTT | CASSRTGTSGGTGELFF
TRBJ1-2 | . | TRBD1 | TRBV3-1/TRBV3-2 | TGTGCCAGCAGCCCCGTGGGACAGGGGGCGGCGGTTGGCTACACCTTC | CASSPVGQGAAVGYTF
TRBJ1-4 | . | TRBD1 | TRBV28 | TGTGCCAGCAGTTTAAAGGGGGCAGGGCTTAATGAAAAACTGTTTTTT | CASSLKGAGLNEKLFF
TRBJ2-7 | . | . | TRBV19 | TGTGCCAGTAGTCGACAGACCAGCTCCTACGAGCAGTACTTC | CASSRQTSSYEQYF
TRBJ1-1 | . | . | TRBV6-6 | TGTGCCAGCAGTTACGGTGATAGGGCTGAAGCTTTCTTT | CASSYGDRAEAFF
TRBJ1-1 | once | . | TRBV18 | TGTGCCAGCTCTGGAGGGACGAACACTGAAGCTTTCTTT | CASSGGTNTEAFF
TRBJ1-3 | . | . | TRBV10-3 | TGTGCCATCAGTGAAAACGTCTCTGGAAACACCATATATTTT | CAISENVSGNTIYF
TRBJ2-5 | . | . | TRBV4-1 | TGCGCCAGCAGCCGACTCTCGCAAGAGACCCAGTACTTC | CASSRLSQETQYF
TRBJ1-2 | . | . | TRBV20-1 | TGCAGTGCCGCCAGAATGGGTGGCTACACCTTC | CSAARMGGYTF
TRBJ2-1 | . | . | TRBV11-3 | TGTGCCAGCAGCTTAGAATGGGGGGATGAGCAGTTCTTC | CASSLEWGDEQFF
TRBJ2-5 | . | TRBD1 | TRBV9 | TGTGCCAGCAGCGTAGAGGGACAGAGACAAGAGACCCAGTACTTC | CASSVEGQRQETQYF
TRBJ1-2 | . | . | TRBV13 | TGTGCCAGCAGCTACTCCGGGACCAGCGGCTACACCTTC | CASSYSGTSGYTF
TRBJ1-1 | . | . | TRBV6-6 | TGTGCCAGCAGACACCTAGGGGGATTGGACACTGAAGCTTTCTTT | CASRHLGGLDTEAFF
TRBJ2-7 | . | TRBD1 | TRBV18 | TGTGCCAGCTCACAACAGGACAGGGGCCCCTACGAGCAGTACTTC | CASSQQDRGPYEQYF
TRBJ2-3 | once | . | TRBV18 | TGTGCCAGCTCACCTAGCACAGATACGCAGTATTTT | CASSPSTDTQYF